The rows below give T cell receptor beta chains drawn from one sample of a study of T-cell reconstitution after alpha-beta-depleted transplantation in children. TCRdb analysed the PCR reads with MiXCR anew, one entry per CDR3 protein. The data contain hundreds of thousands of distinct CDR3 sequences, around 13% of them singletons. Sequences were derived from PBMCs, sampled before TCRalphabeta/CD19-depleted stem cell transplant. These receptors were taken from a girl aged 2-10 years with congenital amegakaryocytic thrombocytopenia, due to receive a stem cell transplant. Each CDR3 is given without its conserved first and last residue.

j_call,v_call,cdr3_aa
TRBJ2-5,TRBV7-6,ASSLRWREVWETQY
TRBJ2-5,TRBV19,ASSIYGTAAQETQY
TRBJ2-7,TRBV29-1,SVEEGAPYEQY
TRBJ2-7,TRBV7-9,ASSGWRETSKQY
TRBJ1-2,TRBV7-2,ASSTPSGLGYGYT
TRBJ2-7,TRBV3-1,ASSQQGWYYGEQY
TRBJ2-1,TRBV7-8,ASSLVVTSGMYNEQF
TRBJ1-1,TRBV11-1,ASSSGPGQGVIFTEAF
TRBJ1-4,TRBV12-3/TRBV12-4,ASRGRDNEKLF
TRBJ2-2,TRBV29-1,SVEDSGAGELF
TRBJ2-1,TRBV6-6,ASCPGSNEQF